Each of the 20 T cell receptor beta chains below was sequenced from the same sample in a study of OX40 agonist ivuxolimab in advanced cancers. The protocol was immunoSEQ multiplex PCR, while the TCRdb copy is restricted to in-frame clones and leaves out a portion. The sample has approximately 84,000 clones; approximately 83% are singletons. The starting material was CD4+ or CD8+ T cells sorted from blood, obtained in a trial of the OX40 agonist ivuxolimab. These receptors were collected from an adult with an advanced solid tumor such as melanoma, head and neck, liver or kidney cancer.

The rearrangement links TRBV30 to TRBJ1-6, with D possibly matching TRBD1 (6 bases). This CDR3 is 16 amino acids long. Germline V gene data show CDR1 as GTSNPN and CDR2 as SVGIG (reference sequence). Trimming shortened V by 2 bases and J by 13 bases, and 24 bases separated the two germline ends. In DNA, the CDR3 is TGTGCCTGGAGTTCGTGGGACAAGGCGTGGGCGGGGCCCCTCCACTTT. This sequence encodes CAWSSWDKAWAGPLHF. The full variable domain, completed using reference TRBV30 and TRBJ1-6, is SQTIHQWPATLVQPVGSPLSLECTVEGTSNPNLYWYRQAAGRGLQLLFYSVGIGQISSEVPQNLSASRPQDRQFILSSKKLLLSDSGFYLCAWSSWDKAWAGPLHFGNGTRLTVT.

V and J are TRBV11-2 and TRBJ2-1; TRBD1 matches at 9 bases. This CDR3 is 15 amino acids long. The ends lost 6 bases at V and 9 bases at J; junction bases unmatched: 12. Per germline, CDR1 SGHAT and CDR2 FQNNGV. The CDR3 spells CASRRPGQGVLEQFF. The CDR3, as DNA: TGTGCCAGCAGAAGACCGGGACAGGGTGTTCTTGAGCAGTTCTTC. The whole variable domain, filled in from reference TRBV11-2 and TRBJ2-1, reads EAGVAQSPRYKIIEKRQSVAFWCNPISGHATLYWYQQILGQGPKLLIQFQNNGVVDDSQLPKDRFSAERLKGVDSTLKIQPAKLEDSAVYLCASRRPGQGVLEQFFGPGTRLTVL.

The chain carries TRBV10-3 and TRBJ2-3; a weak D match, TRBD2 (6 bases). This CDR3 is built from 13 residues. V lost 6 bases to trimming and J lost 2 bases, with 9 bases between them. Germline loops: CDR1 ENHRY, CDR2 SYGVKD. CDR3 residues: CAISGLPTDTQYF. For the CDR3, the DNA is TGTGCCATCAGCGGACTACCCACAGATACGCAGTATTTT.

The CDR3: CASSLATRGRLYEQYF. CDR3 DNA: TGCGCCAGCAGCTTGGCCACCCGGGGGCGGCTGTACGAGCAGTACTTC. The chain is built from TRBV5-1 and TRBJ2-7; the D call may be TRBD1 or TRBD2 (6 bases each). Trimming took off 0 bases at V and 4 bases at J, with 17 bases between the two ends. The CDR3 consists of 16 residues. Germline CDR1 is SGHRS and CDR2 is YFSETQ. The variable domain in full, completed from reference TRBV5-1 and TRBJ2-7, reads KAGVTQTPRYLIKTRGQQVTLSCSPISGHRSVSWYQQTPGQGLQFLFEYFSETQRNKGNFPGRFSGRQFSNSRSEMNVSTLELGDSALYLCASSLATRGRLYEQYFGPGTRLTVT.

The chain employs TRBV6-1 and TRBJ1-4; no firm D call. Looked up from germline, CDR1 is MNHNS and CDR2 is SASEGT. V lost 3 bases and J 8 bases, leaving 19 bases between the germline ends. The CDR3 covers 16 residues. Here the CDR3 DNA reads TGTGCCAGCAGTGAGTGGTCCAGGTCGATAGGCGAAAAACTGTTTTTT. It encodes CASSEWSRSIGEKLFF.

V and J are TRBV5-4 and TRBJ1-3, with D hard to call. The CDR3 is 13 residues long. In germline, CDR1 is SGHNT, CDR2 YYREEE (reference sequence). V lost 4 bases and J 0 bases, leaving 5 bases between the germline ends. CDR3 in amino acids: CASSPYSGNTIYF. The CDR3 nucleotides are TGTGCCAGCAGCCCCTACTCTGGAAACACCATATATTTT.

The CDR3 bases are TGTGCCAGCTCACAGGGGGCGAGCAATCAGCCCCAGCATTTT. Its protein product is CASSQGASNQPQHF. The chain has TRBV18 and TRBJ1-5; 7 bases are shared with TRBD1. This CDR3 is built from 14 residues. V gave up 4 bases and J gave up 1 base; unmatched junction bases: 1. Germline CDR1 reads KGHSH; CDR2 reads LQKENI. The full variable domain, its missing parts supplied by reference TRBV18 and TRBJ1-5, is NAGVMQNPRHLVRRRGQEARLRCSPMKGHSHVYWYRQLPEEGLKFMVYLQKENIIDESGMPKERFSAEFPKEGPSILRIQQVVRGDSAAYFCASSQGASNQPQHFGDGTRLSIL.

This sequence joins TRBV10-3 and TRBJ1-5, with TRBD1 matching 7 bases. The CDR3 has 14 amino acids. Germline CDR1 ENHRY, CDR2 SYGVKD. The V and J ends lost 3 bases and 5 bases, in that order; junction bases with no gene match: 4. CDR3 sequence: CAISDGTDDQPQHF. CDR3 DNA: TGTGCCATCAGTGACGGGACAGACGATCAGCCCCAGCATTTT.

The gene calls are TRBV19 and TRBJ2-3; D perhaps matches TRBD2 (7 bases). CDR1 is LNHDA, CDR2 SQIVND, per germline (reference sequence). V lost 6 bases to trimming and J lost 1 base, with 17 bases between them. The CDR3 loop spans 16 amino acids. CDR3 protein: CASSKGGAMGTDTQYF. CDR3 in DNA: TGTGCCAGTAGCAAAGGGGGGGCTATGGGCACAGATACGCAGTATTTT. Variable domain in full (rest from reference TRBV19 and TRBJ2-3): DGGITQSPKYLFRKEGQNVTLSCEQNLNHDAMYWYRQDPGQGLRLIYYSQIVNDFQKGDIAEGYSVSREKKESFPLTVTSAQKNPTAFYLCASSKGGAMGTDTQYFGPGTRLTVL.

This clone appeared a few times. The chain joins TRBV12-2 to TRBJ1-2. TRBV12-2 is marked as a pseudogene. This CDR3 comprises 18 residues. CDR3 nucleotides: TGTGCAAGTCGCTTCGATAGACCCACTGGGGGGGGGCGGTATGGCTACACCTTC. This sequence encodes CASRFDRPTGGGRYGYTF.

The chain carries TRBV19 and TRBJ1-3; D might be TRBD1 (5 bases). Between the trimmed V and J ends, which lost 10 bases and 9 bases, there was a span of 22 bases. CDR3 length: 14 amino acids. Germline-derived CDR1 and CDR2 are LNHDA and SQIVND (reference sequence). The CDR3 is CATSEAAGGATIYF. The CDR3 bases are TGTGCCACCTCTGAGGCTGCCGGTGGGGCCACCATATATTTT.

To note about this clone: The junction departs from germline at one end; a sequencing error may be responsible. The chain recombines TRBV6-1 with TRBJ1-2; perhaps TRBD1 as D (5 bases). Germline CDR1 and CDR2: MNHNS and SASEGT. The CDR3 is 14 residues long. The CDR3 nucleotides read TGTGCCAGCAGTCTAAGCCGGGACCACTATAGCTACACCTTC. Translated, it gives CASSLSRDHYSYTF.

The chain links TRBV5-1 to TRBJ1-1; D is perhaps TRBD1 (5 bases). The CDR3 contains 13 residues. Germline values: CDR1 SGHRS, CDR2 YFSETQ. V was shortened by 0 bases and J by 11 bases, with 14 bases between the two germline ends. CDR3 bases: TGCGCCAGCAGCTTGGCCCCGCAGGGATGGGCTTTCTTT. This encodes CASSLAPQGWAFF.

This sequence joins TRBV5-5 and TRBJ2-7, with no clear D. Trimming left V 0 bases short and J 9 bases short, with 10 bases between. Looked up from germline, CDR1 is SGHKS and CDR2 is YYEKEE (reference sequence). The CDR3 is 12 residues long. The CDR3 DNA follows: TGTGCCAGCAGCTTGGAAGATTCGGGGCAGTACTTC. Residues: CASSLEDSGQYF.

The CDR3 protein is CASSLVGTGNEKLFF. DNA for the CDR3: TGCGCCAGCAGCTTGGTCGGGACAGGGAATGAAAAACTGTTTTTT. The chain has TRBV5-1 and TRBJ1-4, with TRBD1 matching 9 bases. Germline values: CDR1 SGHRS, CDR2 YFSETQ. The CDR3 loop spans 15 amino acids. V trimming: 0 bases; J trimming: 5 bases; junction bases outside the gene matches: 2.

The V gene is TRBV2, the J gene TRBJ1-2; D is undetermined. The germline V and J ends were trimmed by 6 bases and 7 bases, with 18 bases remaining between them. CDR3 length: 14 residues. Germline CDR1 is SNHLY and CDR2 is FYNNEI. CDR3 nucleotide sequence: TGTGCCAGCAGGGCCGTAGGGCCCGATGGTGGCTACACCTTC. It encodes CASRAVGPDGGYTF. Using reference TRBV2 and TRBJ1-2 for the parts outside the CDR3, the full variable domain is EPEVTQTPSHQVTQMGQEVILRCVPISNHLYFYWYRQILGQKVEFLVSFYNNEISEKSEIFDDQFSVERPDGSNFTLKIRSTKLEDSAMYFCASRAVGPDGGYTFGSGTRLTVV.

CDR3 DNA sequence: TGTGCCAGCAGTTTAGGGACAGAGTACCAAGAGACCCAGTACTTC. It codes for CASSLGTEYQETQYF. The chain is built from TRBV28 and TRBJ2-5; 7 nucleotides align to TRBD1. The V segment lost 2 bases and the J segment 0 bases; nucleotides outside the gene matches: 3. The CDR3 is made up of 15 amino acids. Germline CDR1 is MDHEN and CDR2 is SYDVKM. Combining the CDR3 with reference TRBV28 and TRBJ2-5 gives the whole variable domain DVKVTQSSRYLVKRTGEKVFLECVQDMDHENMFWYRQDPGLGLRLIYFSYDVKMKEKGDIPEGYSVSREKKERFSLILESASTNQTSMYLCASSLGTEYQETQYFGPGTRLLVL.

The genes are TRBV7-2 and TRBJ2-7; TRBD1 or TRBD2 may be the D gene (7 bases each). V lost 7 bases and J lost 2, with 15 bases in between. CDR1 and CDR2 (germline): SGHTA, FQGNSA. There are 14 residues in the CDR3. CDR3 sequence (DNA): TGTGCCAGCAATCAGGGGGGGTTGACCTACGAGCAGTACTTC. It yields the protein CASNQGGLTYEQYF.

The genes are TRBV29-1 and TRBJ2-3; possibly TRBD1 or TRBD2 for D (5 bases each). Trimming pared 3 bases from V and 2 bases from J, leaving 6 bases between. Germline assignment: CDR1 SQVTM and CDR2 ANQGSEA. This CDR3 has 12 amino acids. The CDR3 sequence: CSVEGTTDTQYF. The CDR3 DNA reads as TGCAGCGTTGAGGGGACCACAGATACGCAGTATTTT.

The V gene is TRBV6-1, the J gene TRBJ1-1; TRBD1 agrees at 8 bases. The CDR3 extends over 14 amino acids. Losses at the gene ends were 6 bases for V and 1 base for J; bases not matched to a gene: 4. CDR1 is MNHNS and CDR2 is SASEGT in the germline V gene. The CDR3 spells CASRMTGENTEAFF. In nucleotides, the CDR3 is TGTGCCAGCAGGATGACAGGGGAGAACACTGAAGCTTTCTTT.